The rows below give T cell receptor beta chains drawn from one sample of a study of T cells after yellow fever vaccination. TCRdb re-derived calls from the 5' RACE reads in MiXCR, one entry per CDR3 protein. The profile shows some 97,000 distinct CDR3 sequences, around 5.8% of them singletons. The sequencing here drew on CD8+ T cells sorted from PBMCs, taken 10 days after the yellow fever booster vaccination. These receptors were collected from a man between 18 and 35 years old who received the YFV17D yellow fever vaccine. Each CDR3 is given with its conserved first and last residue. D genes are given only for firm matches. Clone size is given for some rows only: seen once, a few or many times, or a class if the clone is expanded.

CDR3nt: TGTGCCATCAGTGAGCCTCCAGAGTACAGCATATATTTT
CDR3aa: CAISEPPEYSIYF
d_gene: NA
j_gene: TRBJ1-3
abundance: NA
v_gene: TRBV10-3

CDR3nt: TGCAGTGCTAGAGATATTCAGGGCTCTGAAGTTTTCTTT
CDR3aa: CSARDIQGSEVFF
d_gene: NA
j_gene: TRBJ1-1
abundance: NA
v_gene: TRBV20-1

CDR3nt: TGTGCCAGCAGCCTATCGACAGCCGCTAACTATGGCTACACCTTC
CDR3aa: CASSLSTAANYGYTF
d_gene: NA
j_gene: TRBJ1-2
abundance: once
v_gene: TRBV7-9

CDR3nt: TGTGCCAGCAGCTTAGGCGGACAGGGTCAGTTCTTC
CDR3aa: CASSLGGQGQFF
d_gene: TRBD1
j_gene: TRBJ2-1
abundance: many
v_gene: TRBV7-2

CDR3nt: TGTGCCAGCAGCTTAGGGAGGGGAGCAGGGTCCTACAATGAGCAGTTCTTC
CDR3aa: CASSLGRGAGSYNEQFF
d_gene: NA
j_gene: TRBJ2-1
abundance: few
v_gene: TRBV7-6

CDR3nt: TGTGCCAGCAGTTTAAGAAGCTCTGGAAACACCATATATTTT
CDR3aa: CASSLRSSGNTIYF
d_gene: NA
j_gene: TRBJ1-3
abundance: NA
v_gene: TRBV6-5

CDR3nt: TGCAGCGTTTCTACAGGGGGAGCCGGGGAGCTGTTTTTT
CDR3aa: CSVSTGGAGELFF
d_gene: TRBD1
j_gene: TRBJ2-2
abundance: many
v_gene: TRBV29-1

CDR3nt: TGTGCCAGCAGCTTAGAGGACTCAGAGACCCAGTACTTC
CDR3aa: CASSLEDSETQYF
d_gene: NA
j_gene: TRBJ2-5
abundance: NA
v_gene: TRBV7-3

CDR3nt: TGCGCCAGCAGCCAAGCAGGCCGTTTTACTGAAGCTTTCTTT
CDR3aa: CASSQAGRFTEAFF
d_gene: NA
j_gene: TRBJ1-1
abundance: NA
v_gene: TRBV4-3

CDR3nt: TGTGCCAGCACGGACAGGGGACCTCCCTACGAGCAGTACTTC
CDR3aa: CASTDRGPPYEQYF
d_gene: NA
j_gene: TRBJ2-7
abundance: few
v_gene: TRBV21-1

CDR3nt: TGTGCCAGCAGTGGGGTCTTGGGGGTGCACCAAGAGACCCAGTACTTC
CDR3aa: CASSGVLGVHQETQYF
d_gene: NA
j_gene: TRBJ2-5
abundance: many
v_gene: TRBV2

CDR3nt: TGCAGTGCTAGACCAGAGAGACGGACGACGAGCAATCAGCCCCAGCATTTT
CDR3aa: CSARPERRTTSNQPQHF
d_gene: NA
j_gene: TRBJ1-5
abundance: NA
v_gene: TRBV20-1

CDR3nt: TGTGCCAGCAGTTACTCGAGGGGGAACCAAGAGACCCAGTACTTC
CDR3aa: CASSYSRGNQETQYF
d_gene: NA
j_gene: TRBJ2-5
abundance: NA
v_gene: TRBV6-5

CDR3nt: TGTGCCAGCAGGGCAACAGGGGCACAGGGCTACACCTTC
CDR3aa: CASRATGAQGYTF
d_gene: TRBD1
j_gene: TRBJ1-2
abundance: NA
v_gene: TRBV12-3/TRBV12-4

CDR3nt: TGCGCCAGCAGCTTGCGGCCGAACACTGAAGCTTTCTTT
CDR3aa: CASSLRPNTEAFF
d_gene: NA
j_gene: TRBJ1-1
abundance: few
v_gene: TRBV5-1

CDR3nt: TGCGCCAGCAGCGGGTGGACGAGCGCAGGCCAATACACTGAAGCTTTCTTT
CDR3aa: CASSGWTSAGQYTEAFF
d_gene: NA
j_gene: TRBJ1-1
abundance: few
v_gene: TRBV5-1

CDR3nt: TGCGCCAGCAGCCAACGTGATTTTGGGGGGGCAGGGAATGAGCAGTTCTTC
CDR3aa: CASSQRDFGGAGNEQFF
d_gene: NA
j_gene: TRBJ2-1
abundance: many
v_gene: TRBV4-1

CDR3nt: TGTGCCAGCAGCTGGGGGGACGTCCCCGGGGAGCTGTTTTTT
CDR3aa: CASSWGDVPGELFF
d_gene: NA
j_gene: TRBJ2-2
abundance: many
v_gene: TRBV11-2

CDR3nt: TGTGCCAGCAGTTTATTAGGGACTAGCGGGGTTACAGATACGCAGTATTTT
CDR3aa: CASSLLGTSGVTDTQYF
d_gene: TRBD2
j_gene: TRBJ2-3
abundance: few
v_gene: TRBV27

CDR3nt: TGCAGCGCTAGCGGGGGGGTCGATTCAAATGAGCAGTTCTTC
CDR3aa: CSASGGVDSNEQFF
d_gene: TRBD2
j_gene: TRBJ2-1
abundance: NA
v_gene: TRBV29-1

CDR3nt: TGTGCCAGCAGCTTAGTCCCCGGGACAGCTAATGAAAAACTGTTTTTT
CDR3aa: CASSLVPGTANEKLFF
d_gene: TRBD1
j_gene: TRBJ1-4
abundance: few
v_gene: TRBV11-2

CDR3nt: TGTGCCAGCAGCCCAAACTCGGAGAATTCACCCCTCCACTTT
CDR3aa: CASSPNSENSPLHF
d_gene: NA
j_gene: TRBJ1-6
abundance: few
v_gene: TRBV27

CDR3nt: TGTGCCAGCAGCCTTATTGTCAGGGGCAACACTGAAGCTTTCTTT
CDR3aa: CASSLIVRGNTEAFF
d_gene: NA
j_gene: TRBJ1-1
abundance: NA
v_gene: TRBV7-9

CDR3nt: TGCAGTGCTAGTCTGCGAGACACTGAAGCTTTCTTT
CDR3aa: CSASLRDTEAFF
d_gene: NA
j_gene: TRBJ1-1
abundance: NA
v_gene: TRBV20-1

CDR3nt: TGTGCCAGCAGCCCACAAGCGGGGGGCCATGGGGGCAATGAGCAGTTCTTC
CDR3aa: CASSPQAGGHGGNEQFF
d_gene: TRBD2
j_gene: TRBJ2-1
abundance: few
v_gene: TRBV9

CDR3nt: TGTGCCAGCAGCTTAGTGAGGGACAGGGGGCGTGAAGATACGCAGTATTTT
CDR3aa: CASSLVRDRGREDTQYF
d_gene: TRBD1
j_gene: TRBJ2-3
abundance: many
v_gene: TRBV7-8

CDR3nt: TGTGCCAGCAGTTACCCCCGACGACAGGGGGGGAACACTGAAGCTTTCTTT
CDR3aa: CASSYPRRQGGNTEAFF
d_gene: TRBD1
j_gene: TRBJ1-1
abundance: NA
v_gene: TRBV6-2/TRBV6-3

CDR3nt: TGTGCCAGTAGACTAGCGGGGCTCACAGATACGCAGTATTTT
CDR3aa: CASRLAGLTDTQYF
d_gene: TRBD2
j_gene: TRBJ2-3
abundance: NA
v_gene: TRBV6-1

CDR3nt: TGCGCCAGCAGCCAAGATCGACTAGCGGATCCGGCAGATACGCAGTATTTT
CDR3aa: CASSQDRLADPADTQYF
d_gene: TRBD2
j_gene: TRBJ2-3
abundance: many
v_gene: TRBV4-1